This T cell receptor (beta chain) was sequenced for a study of OX40 agonist ivuxolimab in advanced cancers. In the case of this clone: The antigen is unknown.

The CDR3 runs 14 residues. CDR1 KGHSH and CDR2 LQKENI come from the germline V gene. J gave up 2 bases and V 7 bases, and 3 bases lay outside the gene matches. Only in-frame clones appear in the TCRdb table, and some are missing; sequencing was by immunoSEQ multiplex PCR. The data hold roughly 60,000 clones, with around 80% observed a single time. Study-wide findings and caveats: Expanded clones tended on average to be more numerous among CD8+ T cells than CD4+. Partial responders dosed at 0.1-3.0 mg/kg displayed clonal expansion ranking among the lowest.

This sequence joins TRBV18 and TRBJ2-2; TRBD1 aligns across 8 bases. This specimen was CD4+ or CD8+ T cells sorted from blood, taken in a trial of the OX40 agonist ivuxolimab. This receptor was identified in an adult with an advanced solid tumor such as melanoma, head and neck, liver or kidney cancer. CDR3: CASYGQGNTGELFF. The CDR3 DNA follows: TGTGCCAGCTATGGACAGGGAAACACCGGGGAGCTGTTTTTT.